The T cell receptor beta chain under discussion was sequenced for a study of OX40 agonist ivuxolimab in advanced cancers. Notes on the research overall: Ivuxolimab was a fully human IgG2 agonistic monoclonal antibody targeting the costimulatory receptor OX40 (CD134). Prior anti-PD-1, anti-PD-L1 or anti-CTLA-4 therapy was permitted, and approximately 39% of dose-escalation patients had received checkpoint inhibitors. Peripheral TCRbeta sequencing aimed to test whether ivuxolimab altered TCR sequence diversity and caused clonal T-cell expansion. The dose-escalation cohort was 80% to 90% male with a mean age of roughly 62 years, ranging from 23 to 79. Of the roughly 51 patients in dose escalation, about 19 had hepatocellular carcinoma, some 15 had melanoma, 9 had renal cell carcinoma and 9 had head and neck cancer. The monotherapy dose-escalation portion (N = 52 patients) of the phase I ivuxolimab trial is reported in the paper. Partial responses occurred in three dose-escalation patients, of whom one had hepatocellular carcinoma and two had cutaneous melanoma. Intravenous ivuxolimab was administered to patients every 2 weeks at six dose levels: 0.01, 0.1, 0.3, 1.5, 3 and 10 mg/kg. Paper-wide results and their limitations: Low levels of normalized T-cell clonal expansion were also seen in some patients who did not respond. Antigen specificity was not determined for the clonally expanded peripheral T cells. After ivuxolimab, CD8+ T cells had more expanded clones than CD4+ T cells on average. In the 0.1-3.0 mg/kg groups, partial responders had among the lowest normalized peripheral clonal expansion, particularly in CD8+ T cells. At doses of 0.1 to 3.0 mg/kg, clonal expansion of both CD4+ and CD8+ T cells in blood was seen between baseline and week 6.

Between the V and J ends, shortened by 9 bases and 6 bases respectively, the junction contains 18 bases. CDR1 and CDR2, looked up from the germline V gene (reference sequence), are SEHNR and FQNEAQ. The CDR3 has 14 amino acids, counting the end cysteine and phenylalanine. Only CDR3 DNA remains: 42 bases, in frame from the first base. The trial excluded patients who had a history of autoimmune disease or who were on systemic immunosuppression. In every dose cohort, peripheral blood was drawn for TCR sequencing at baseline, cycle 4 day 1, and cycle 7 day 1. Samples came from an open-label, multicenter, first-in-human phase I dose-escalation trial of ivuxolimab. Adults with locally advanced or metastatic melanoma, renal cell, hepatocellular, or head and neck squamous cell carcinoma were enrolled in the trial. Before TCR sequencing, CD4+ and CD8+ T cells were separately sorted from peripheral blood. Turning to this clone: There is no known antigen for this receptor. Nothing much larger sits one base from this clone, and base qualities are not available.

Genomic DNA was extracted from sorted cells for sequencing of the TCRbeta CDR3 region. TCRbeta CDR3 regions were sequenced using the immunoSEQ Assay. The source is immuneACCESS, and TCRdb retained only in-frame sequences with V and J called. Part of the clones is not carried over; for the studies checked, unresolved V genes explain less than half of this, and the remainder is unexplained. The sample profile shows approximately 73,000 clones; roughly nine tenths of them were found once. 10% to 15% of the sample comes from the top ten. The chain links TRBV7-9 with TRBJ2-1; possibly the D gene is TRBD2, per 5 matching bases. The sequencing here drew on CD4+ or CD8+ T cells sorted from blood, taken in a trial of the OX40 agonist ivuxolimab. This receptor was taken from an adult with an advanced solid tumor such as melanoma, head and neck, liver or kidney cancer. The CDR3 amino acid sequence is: CARQRGSRGNEQFF. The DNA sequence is TGTGCCAGACAACGTGGATCTCGGGGCAATGAGCAGTTCTTC.